This T cell receptor (beta chain) stems from a study of PD-1 blockade in classical Hodgkin lymphoma. Across the study: Intravenous delivery of nivolumab at 3 mg/kg to patients occurred every 2 weeks. Regarding the study as a whole: Patients starting nivolumab less than 1 year after ASCT had lower diversity and were excluded from later analyses. Why the repertoires differ is still unclear, perhaps disease activity or prior therapy.

Points on this clone: Antigen specificity is unknown.

Exposure to brentuximab vedotin varied, and each patient had relapsed following autologous stem cell transplantation. The germline gives CDR1 SSHAT, CDR2 FNYEAQ (reference sequence). CDR3 size: 14 residues. Trimming shortened V by 6 bases and J by 0 bases, and 10 bases separated the two germline ends. Assay: immunoSEQ multiplex PCR; the TCRdb copy retains only in-frame clones and omits some. In the table there are 25,000 to 30,000 clones, under 70% of which are singletons. The receptor was derived from a human donor with classical Hodgkin lymphoma. The sample was peripheral blood mononuclear cells (PBMCs), taken before the second cycle of nivolumab. V and J are TRBV7-7 and TRBJ2-3; no definite D call. The CDR3, as DNA: TGTGCCAGCAGTCCCGCATCTAGCACAGATACGCAGTATTTT. Its protein is CASSPASSTDTQYF.